The rows below give T cell receptor beta chains drawn from one sample of a study of early T cells in non-severe SARS-CoV-2 infection. TCRdb reprocessed the 5' RACE reads with MiXCR, giving one entry per CDR3 protein. The sample records tens of thousands of distinct CDR3 sequences, 8.5% to 10% being singletons. The specimen sequenced was whole blood. The source is an adult who was a healthcare worker with PCR-confirmed SARS-CoV-2 infection or an uninfected control (not recorded which). The CDR3 runs from the conserved cysteine through the conserved F or W. Fields, in order: CDR3 length, V gene, D gene, clone size, J gene, CDR3 DNA, CDR3 protein. A D gene is named only where the DNA matches it firmly. Rows may omit the clone size; those that give it use once, few, many or a size class.

CDR3 length: 15
V gene: TRBV12-3/TRBV12-4
D gene: -
clone size: many
J gene: TRBJ1-2
CDR3 DNA: TGTGCCAGCAGTTTAGCCCGGGCAGCAGCCTATGGCTACACCTTC
CDR3 protein: CASSLARAAAYGYTF

CDR3 length: 12
V gene: TRBV6-5
D gene: -
clone size: many
J gene: TRBJ1-1
CDR3 DNA: TGTGCCAGCAGCACCGGGGAGACTGAAGCTTTCTTT
CDR3 protein: CASSTGETEAFF

CDR3 length: 15
V gene: TRBV6-2/TRBV6-3
D gene: -
clone size: -
J gene: TRBJ2-2
CDR3 DNA: TGTGCCAGCAGTCTCCGCGGGGATAACACCGGGGAGCTGTTTTTT
CDR3 protein: CASSLRGDNTGELFF

CDR3 length: 14
V gene: TRBV6-1
D gene: -
clone size: many
J gene: TRBJ2-7
CDR3 DNA: TGTGCCAGCAGTGAAATCGGGGCTTCCTACGAGCAGTACTTC
CDR3 protein: CASSEIGASYEQYF

CDR3 length: 14
V gene: TRBV5-4
D gene: -
clone size: many
J gene: TRBJ2-2
CDR3 DNA: TGTGCCAGCAGCTTGAGGTCGAACACCGGGGAGCTGTTTTTT
CDR3 protein: CASSLRSNTGELFF

CDR3 length: 16
V gene: TRBV5-1
D gene: -
clone size: few
J gene: TRBJ2-2
CDR3 DNA: TGCGCCAGCAGCTTAAGGACAGAGCGAAACACCGGGGAGCTGTTTTTT
CDR3 protein: CASSLRTERNTGELFF

CDR3 length: 15
V gene: TRBV6-5
D gene: TRBD1
clone size: many
J gene: TRBJ1-2
CDR3 DNA: TGTGCCAGCAGTTACTCGACAGGGAAGACCTATGGCTACACCTTC
CDR3 protein: CASSYSTGKTYGYTF

CDR3 length: 15
V gene: TRBV20-1
D gene: TRBD1
clone size: few
J gene: TRBJ2-2
CDR3 DNA: TGCAGTGCGAAACAGGGGGCTAGCGACACCGGGGAGCTGTTTTTT
CDR3 protein: CSAKQGASDTGELFF

CDR3 length: 13
V gene: TRBV5-1
D gene: -
clone size: -
J gene: TRBJ2-3
CDR3 DNA: TGCGCCAGCAGCTTGGGCGGGGTGGATACGCAGTATTTT
CDR3 protein: CASSLGGVDTQYF

CDR3 length: 15
V gene: TRBV6-5
D gene: -
clone size: many
J gene: TRBJ1-5
CDR3 DNA: TGTGCCAGCAGTATATCGTGGGGAGGGAATCAGCCCCAGCATTTT
CDR3 protein: CASSISWGGNQPQHF

CDR3 length: 13
V gene: TRBV7-3
D gene: -
clone size: many
J gene: TRBJ1-1
CDR3 DNA: TGTGCCAGCAGCCCCTCGGGACCACTCCAGAGCGTCTTT
CDR3 protein: CASSPSGPLQSVF

CDR3 length: 16
V gene: TRBV7-3
D gene: -
clone size: few
J gene: TRBJ2-6
CDR3 DNA: TGTGCCAGCAGCTTGAGCTTAGGGGATGGGGCCAACGTCCTGACTTTC
CDR3 protein: CASSLSLGDGANVLTF

CDR3 length: 13
V gene: TRBV5-1
D gene: -
clone size: many
J gene: TRBJ2-7
CDR3 DNA: TGCGCCAGCAGCTTGAGGGATTCGAGGGAGCAGTACTTC
CDR3 protein: CASSLRDSREQYF

CDR3 length: 15
V gene: TRBV7-3
D gene: -
clone size: many
J gene: TRBJ2-1
CDR3 DNA: TGTGCCAGCAGCTCAGCCGGGCCCCCCGTCAATGAGCAGTTCTTC
CDR3 protein: CASSSAGPPVNEQFF

CDR3 length: 14
V gene: TRBV29-1
D gene: -
clone size: few
J gene: TRBJ1-1
CDR3 DNA: TGCAGCGTCCGAAGGGACGGGTGGAACACTGAAGCTTTCTTT
CDR3 protein: CSVRRDGWNTEAFF

CDR3 length: 14
V gene: TRBV2
D gene: -
clone size: few
J gene: TRBJ1-1
CDR3 DNA: TGTGCCAGCAGGCCCCCGCCAGAGAACACTGAAGCTTTCTTT
CDR3 protein: CASRPPPENTEAFF

CDR3 length: 16
V gene: TRBV5-4
D gene: -
clone size: few
J gene: TRBJ1-2
CDR3 DNA: TGTGCCAGCAGCTTGGGACCCACGGAAGCTAACTATGGCTACACCTTC
CDR3 protein: CASSLGPTEANYGYTF

CDR3 length: 16
V gene: TRBV29-1
D gene: -
clone size: few
J gene: TRBJ2-3
CDR3 DNA: TGCAGCGCCTGGGGGCAACGGGAGAGGGCGACAGATACGCAGTATTTT
CDR3 protein: CSAWGQRERATDTQYF

CDR3 length: 15
V gene: TRBV12-3/TRBV12-4
D gene: -
clone size: many
J gene: TRBJ1-6
CDR3 DNA: TGTGCCAGCAGTTTTGACGGTAGCGAAAGTTCACCCCTCCACTTT
CDR3 protein: CASSFDGSESSPLHF

CDR3 length: 13
V gene: TRBV7-6
D gene: -
clone size: -
J gene: TRBJ2-1
CDR3 DNA: TGTGCCAGCAGCTTAACCTATTACAATGAGCAGTTCTTC
CDR3 protein: CASSLTYYNEQFF

CDR3 length: 14
V gene: TRBV18
D gene: -
clone size: few
J gene: TRBJ2-7
CDR3 DNA: TGTGCCAGCTCACCACGTAGGGAAGGGAACGAGCAGTACTTC
CDR3 protein: CASSPRREGNEQYF

CDR3 length: 17
V gene: TRBV29-1
D gene: -
clone size: many
J gene: TRBJ1-1
CDR3 DNA: TGCAGCGTTGAAGATTTACAGAGTTTGGGATTGAACACTGAAGCTTTCTTT
CDR3 protein: CSVEDLQSLGLNTEAFF

CDR3 length: 15
V gene: TRBV9
D gene: -
clone size: many
J gene: TRBJ2-1
CDR3 DNA: TGTGCCAGCAGCACGGGGGCTCACTCCTACAATGAGCAGTTCTTC
CDR3 protein: CASSTGAHSYNEQFF

CDR3 length: 16
V gene: TRBV11-2
D gene: -
clone size: -
J gene: TRBJ2-1
CDR3 DNA: TGTGCCAGCAGCTTAAGAAGGCCAGGTGTGGACAATGAGCAGTTCTTC
CDR3 protein: CASSLRRPGVDNEQFF

CDR3 length: 12
V gene: TRBV28
D gene: -
clone size: many
J gene: TRBJ2-7
CDR3 DNA: TGTGCCAGCAGGACAGGATCCTACGAGCAGTACTTC
CDR3 protein: CASRTGSYEQYF

CDR3 length: 14
V gene: TRBV20-1
D gene: -
clone size: many
J gene: TRBJ2-6
CDR3 DNA: TGCAGTGCCGGATCGAACTCTGGGGCCAACGTCCTGACTTTC
CDR3 protein: CSAGSNSGANVLTF

CDR3 length: 14
V gene: TRBV20-1
D gene: TRBD2
clone size: medium-sized
J gene: TRBJ2-5
CDR3 DNA: TGCAGTGCTAGAGGACTAGCCAGCTCTGAGACCCAGTACTTC
CDR3 protein: CSARGLASSETQYF

CDR3 length: 13
V gene: TRBV5-4
D gene: -
clone size: -
J gene: TRBJ2-5
CDR3 DNA: TGTGCCAGCAGCTCGCCCAAGAAAGAGACCCAGTACTTC
CDR3 protein: CASSSPKKETQYF

CDR3 length: 14
V gene: TRBV5-1
D gene: -
clone size: many
J gene: TRBJ1-2
CDR3 DNA: TGCGCCAGCAGCTTGCAGGGCTTCAACTATGGCTACACCTTC
CDR3 protein: CASSLQGFNYGYTF

CDR3 length: 15
V gene: TRBV12-3/TRBV12-4
D gene: -
clone size: many
J gene: TRBJ2-5
CDR3 DNA: TGTGCCAGCAGTCCCCCTCGGGGCGAACAAGAGACCCAGTACTTC
CDR3 protein: CASSPPRGEQETQYF

CDR3 length: 15
V gene: TRBV2
D gene: -
clone size: few
J gene: TRBJ2-2
CDR3 DNA: TGTGCCAGCAGTGGTCTCAGGGCGAACACCGGGGAGCTGTTTTTT
CDR3 protein: CASSGLRANTGELFF

CDR3 length: 17
V gene: TRBV14
D gene: TRBD1
clone size: -
J gene: TRBJ1-2
CDR3 DNA: TGTGCCAGCAGCCAAGATCAGGGGGCAGGGTCCCTCTATGGCTACACCTTC
CDR3 protein: CASSQDQGAGSLYGYTF

CDR3 length: 11
V gene: TRBV29-1
D gene: -
clone size: many
J gene: TRBJ1-1
CDR3 DNA: TGCAGCGTGGCCCAAGTCCATGAAGCTTTCTTT
CDR3 protein: CSVAQVHEAFF

CDR3 length: 13
V gene: TRBV12-3/TRBV12-4
D gene: -
clone size: many
J gene: TRBJ2-7
CDR3 DNA: TGTGCCAGCAGTTATAACAATCTTGTAGAGCAGTACTTC
CDR3 protein: CASSYNNLVEQYF

CDR3 length: 15
V gene: TRBV12-3/TRBV12-4
D gene: TRBD2
clone size: few
J gene: TRBJ2-2
CDR3 DNA: TGTGCCAGCAGTTTAATGGGCGGGGGTTTCGGGGAGCTGTTTTTT
CDR3 protein: CASSLMGGGFGELFF

CDR3 length: 15
V gene: TRBV7-2
D gene: -
clone size: -
J gene: TRBJ2-2
CDR3 DNA: TGTGCCAGCAGAGAAAAGGGTCCCGGGATCGGGGAGCTGTTTTTT
CDR3 protein: CASREKGPGIGELFF

CDR3 length: 14
V gene: TRBV14
D gene: -
clone size: many
J gene: TRBJ1-1
CDR3 DNA: TGTGCCAGCAGCCAAGTTAACAGGAAGACTGAAGCTTTCTTT
CDR3 protein: CASSQVNRKTEAFF

CDR3 length: 14
V gene: TRBV29-1
D gene: TRBD2
clone size: -
J gene: TRBJ2-3
CDR3 DNA: TGCAGCGTTGAGGATAGCGGGGGGGGATATACGCAGTATTTT
CDR3 protein: CSVEDSGGGYTQYF

CDR3 length: 15
V gene: TRBV18
D gene: -
clone size: many
J gene: TRBJ2-3
CDR3 DNA: TGTGCCAGCTCACCATTACCCCTCGACACAGATACGCAGTATTTT
CDR3 protein: CASSPLPLDTDTQYF

CDR3 length: 13
V gene: TRBV7-9
D gene: -
clone size: -
J gene: TRBJ2-5
CDR3 DNA: TGTGCCAGCAGCTTACAGCAGATGGGGACCCAGTACTTC
CDR3 protein: CASSLQQMGTQYF

CDR3 length: 13
V gene: TRBV7-2
D gene: -
clone size: few
J gene: TRBJ2-5
CDR3 DNA: TGTGCCAGCAGCCCCCCGGGGGCAGAGACCCAGTACTTC
CDR3 protein: CASSPPGAETQYF